A selection of T cell receptor beta chains follows, all from one sample in a study of blood T cell repertoires in COVID-19. The table came from immunoSEQ multiplex PCR; TCRdb's copy has only in-frame clones and leaves some out. Among 90,000 to 120,000 clones listed, more than 60% were seen once. Sequencing was performed on peripheral blood. Source of these receptors: a man between 65 and 85 years old with active or convalescent COVID-19. The CDR3 runs from the conserved cysteine through the conserved F or W. The D gene is left open where the match is weak. Size is omitted from some rows. Given values are once, few, many or a class for expanded clones.

d_gene: -
v_gene: TRBV2
abundance: -
j_gene: TRBJ2-3
CDR3nt: TGTGCCAGCAGTTCGGGTCTAGATACGCAGTATTTT
CDR3aa: CASSSGLDTQYF

d_gene: -
v_gene: TRBV7-9
abundance: -
j_gene: TRBJ1-2
CDR3nt: TGTGCCAGCAGCTTAGTAGGAGGGAAGCGTACCTTC
CDR3aa: CASSLVGGKRTF

d_gene: -
v_gene: TRBV21-1
abundance: -
j_gene: TRBJ2-7
CDR3nt: TGTGCCAGCAGCAATCGGGAGGACTCCTACGAGCAGTACTTC
CDR3aa: CASSNREDSYEQYF

d_gene: -
v_gene: TRBV30
abundance: -
j_gene: TRBJ1-1
CDR3nt: TGTGCCTGGAGTCTGAGGGAAGGATATAACACTGAAGCTTTCTTT
CDR3aa: CAWSLREGYNTEAFF

d_gene: -
v_gene: TRBV24-1
abundance: -
j_gene: TRBJ1-5
CDR3nt: TGTGCCACCAGTGATCCGGATCAGCCCCAGCATTTT
CDR3aa: CATSDPDQPQHF

d_gene: TRBD1
v_gene: TRBV12-5
abundance: -
j_gene: TRBJ1-1
CDR3nt: TGTGCTAGTGGTCCCCCGGGACAGGGGAACACTGAAGCTTTCTTT
CDR3aa: CASGPPGQGNTEAFF

d_gene: -
v_gene: TRBV3-1/TRBV3-2
abundance: once
j_gene: TRBJ2-5
CDR3nt: TGTGCCAGCAGCCCCCGGATTCAGGGGGAGACCCAGTACTTC
CDR3aa: CASSPRIQGETQYF

d_gene: TRBD1
v_gene: TRBV19
abundance: -
j_gene: TRBJ2-7
CDR3nt: TGTGCCAGTAGTATAGCGGGGACAGGGGACTACGAGCAGTACTTC
CDR3aa: CASSIAGTGDYEQYF

d_gene: -
v_gene: TRBV5-4
abundance: -
j_gene: TRBJ2-7
CDR3nt: TGTGCCAGCAGCTCTGGGGACAAACTCTACGAGCAGTACTTC
CDR3aa: CASSSGDKLYEQYF

d_gene: -
v_gene: TRBV12-2
abundance: -
j_gene: TRBJ1-2
CDR3nt: TGTGCAAGTCGCTCCCAGGGGACAGGGATTAACTATGGCTACACCTTC
CDR3aa: CASRSQGTGINYGYTF

d_gene: -
v_gene: TRBV30
abundance: -
j_gene: TRBJ1-1
CDR3nt: TGTGCCTGGAGTCGACAGGAGAACACTGAAGCTTTCTTT
CDR3aa: CAWSRQENTEAFF

d_gene: -
v_gene: TRBV5-1
abundance: few
j_gene: TRBJ1-4
CDR3nt: TGCGCCAGCAGCTTGGAGGGGTCGGGTGAAAAACTGTTTTTT
CDR3aa: CASSLEGSGEKLFF

d_gene: -
v_gene: TRBV3-1/TRBV3-2
abundance: -
j_gene: TRBJ2-1
CDR3nt: TGTGCCAGCAGCCAAGCTCCCCCCTCCTACAATGAGCAGTTCTTC
CDR3aa: CASSQAPPSYNEQFF

d_gene: TRBD1
v_gene: TRBV29-1
abundance: -
j_gene: TRBJ1-1
CDR3nt: TGCAGCGTTCTCGGGACAGGGGGCCTCACTGAAGCTTTCTTT
CDR3aa: CSVLGTGGLTEAFF

d_gene: -
v_gene: TRBV11-2
abundance: -
j_gene: TRBJ1-5
CDR3nt: TGTGCCAGCAGCGCCACAGGGAACCAGCCCCAGCATTTT
CDR3aa: CASSATGNQPQHF

d_gene: -
v_gene: TRBV15
abundance: -
j_gene: TRBJ1-6
CDR3nt: TGTGCCACCAGCGTAGACCGGGGTTCACCCCTCCACTTT
CDR3aa: CATSVDRGSPLHF

d_gene: TRBD2
v_gene: TRBV19
abundance: -
j_gene: TRBJ2-3
CDR3nt: TGTGCCAGTAGTATCAACGGGGGGGCTACAGATACGCAGTATTTT
CDR3aa: CASSINGGATDTQYF

d_gene: TRBD2
v_gene: TRBV5-4
abundance: -
j_gene: TRBJ2-2
CDR3nt: TGTGCCAGCAGCTTGGAGGGACTAGCGAGCACCGGGGAGCTGTTTTTT
CDR3aa: CASSLEGLASTGELFF

d_gene: -
v_gene: TRBV15
abundance: -
j_gene: TRBJ2-5
CDR3nt: TGTGCCACCAGCAGAGAAGCCGACCAAGAGACCCAGTACTTC
CDR3aa: CATSREADQETQYF

d_gene: -
v_gene: TRBV18
abundance: -
j_gene: TRBJ2-7
CDR3nt: TGTGCCAGCTCACCATCCGGAGGGACGGGGGCCTACGAGCAGTACTTC
CDR3aa: CASSPSGGTGAYEQYF

d_gene: TRBD1
v_gene: TRBV30
abundance: -
j_gene: TRBJ1-1
CDR3nt: TGTGCCTGGGACAGGGGGCAAGGGGAAGCTTTCTTT
CDR3aa: CAWDRGQGEAFF

d_gene: -
v_gene: TRBV18
abundance: -
j_gene: TRBJ1-4
CDR3nt: TGTGCCAGCTCACTGCAGCCACTAGCAACTAATGAAAAACTGTTTTTT
CDR3aa: CASSLQPLATNEKLFF

d_gene: -
v_gene: TRBV28
abundance: -
j_gene: TRBJ1-3
CDR3nt: TGTGCCAGCAGTTTACCCGGGTCATTGGGAAACACCATATATTTT
CDR3aa: CASSLPGSLGNTIYF

d_gene: TRBD1
v_gene: TRBV24-1
abundance: -
j_gene: TRBJ1-2
CDR3nt: TGTGCCAAAACAGGGGATCGGTATGGCTACACCTTC
CDR3aa: CAKTGDRYGYTF

d_gene: TRBD1
v_gene: TRBV3-1/TRBV3-2
abundance: -
j_gene: TRBJ1-6
CDR3nt: TGTGCCAGCAGCCAAGTTCAGGGGGAAAATTCACCCCTCCACTTT
CDR3aa: CASSQVQGENSPLHF

d_gene: TRBD2
v_gene: TRBV6-5
abundance: -
j_gene: TRBJ2-3
CDR3nt: TGTGCCAGCTATAGCGGGGGTTGGCCAGATACGCAGTATTTT
CDR3aa: CASYSGGWPDTQYF

d_gene: -
v_gene: TRBV12-3/TRBV12-4
abundance: -
j_gene: TRBJ2-5
CDR3nt: TGTGCCAGCAGCGCCGGGGTGACCCAGTACTTC
CDR3aa: CASSAGVTQYF

d_gene: -
v_gene: TRBV4-1
abundance: -
j_gene: TRBJ1-3
CDR3nt: TGCGCCAGCAGCCAAGAGCCCCTGCCAGGGCTCGGAAACACCATATATTTT
CDR3aa: CASSQEPLPGLGNTIYF

d_gene: TRBD2
v_gene: TRBV30
abundance: once
j_gene: TRBJ2-1
CDR3nt: TGTGCCTGGAGTTTTCTAGCGGAATCGGAGGAGCAGTTCTTC
CDR3aa: CAWSFLAESEEQFF

d_gene: -
v_gene: TRBV7-9
abundance: -
j_gene: TRBJ1-1
CDR3nt: TGTGCCAGCAGCCCACGATGGATCGGGCAGGGTCCCACTGAAGCTTTCTTT
CDR3aa: CASSPRWIGQGPTEAFF

d_gene: -
v_gene: TRBV30
abundance: -
j_gene: TRBJ1-5
CDR3nt: TGTGCCTGGAGTGTGGAGGGGAGGTCCAATCAGCCCCAGCATTTT
CDR3aa: CAWSVEGRSNQPQHF

d_gene: -
v_gene: TRBV7-3
abundance: -
j_gene: TRBJ2-5
CDR3nt: TGTGCCAGCAGCTTAAGGCCGGGGGAGACCCAGTACTTC
CDR3aa: CASSLRPGETQYF

d_gene: TRBD1
v_gene: TRBV9
abundance: -
j_gene: TRBJ2-2
CDR3nt: TGTGCCAGCAGACCCAGGGGGTCGAACACCGGGGAGCTGTTTTTT
CDR3aa: CASRPRGSNTGELFF

d_gene: TRBD2
v_gene: TRBV29-1
abundance: once
j_gene: TRBJ2-3
CDR3nt: TGCAGCGTTGGTGGGACTAGCGGCTCCGAGGATACGCAGTATTTT
CDR3aa: CSVGGTSGSEDTQYF

d_gene: TRBD2
v_gene: TRBV2
abundance: -
j_gene: TRBJ2-5
CDR3nt: TGTGCCAGCAGTGAACGGCGGGGGGGTTTGGAGACCCAGTACTTC
CDR3aa: CASSERRGGLETQYF

d_gene: TRBD2
v_gene: TRBV4-2
abundance: -
j_gene: TRBJ2-7
CDR3nt: TGTGCCAGCAGCCCTCTCTTCGGGGGGCGGGGGGCCTCCTACGAGCAGTACTTC
CDR3aa: CASSPLFGGRGASYEQYF

d_gene: TRBD2
v_gene: TRBV13
abundance: few
j_gene: TRBJ2-1
CDR3nt: TGTGCCAGCAGCTCCGGGCCGGGGGGCTACAATGAGCAGTTCTTC
CDR3aa: CASSSGPGGYNEQFF

d_gene: -
v_gene: TRBV5-1
abundance: once
j_gene: TRBJ2-7
CDR3nt: TGCGCCAGCAGCTTGGGACAGGGTGGAGGGGAGCAGTACTTC
CDR3aa: CASSLGQGGGEQYF

d_gene: -
v_gene: TRBV7-2
abundance: -
j_gene: TRBJ2-2
CDR3nt: TGTGCCAGCAGCTATGGAATAGGAGGGACCGGGGAGCTGTTTTTT
CDR3aa: CASSYGIGGTGELFF

d_gene: -
v_gene: TRBV11-1
abundance: -
j_gene: TRBJ2-7
CDR3nt: TGTGCCAGCAGCACGTCCAGAACTAGCTCCTACGAGCAGTACTTC
CDR3aa: CASSTSRTSSYEQYF

d_gene: TRBD2
v_gene: TRBV11-2
abundance: -
j_gene: TRBJ2-3
CDR3nt: TGTGCCAGCAGCCGTAGCGGGGGCACAGATACGCAGTATTTT
CDR3aa: CASSRSGGTDTQYF

d_gene: -
v_gene: TRBV24-1
abundance: -
j_gene: TRBJ2-3
CDR3nt: TGTGCCACCAGTTCCCACGGGTTCGATACGCAGTATTTT
CDR3aa: CATSSHGFDTQYF